This TCR beta chain is from a study of blood T cell repertoires in COVID-19. Across the whole study: Sites in the United States, Italy and Spain provided acute and convalescent COVID-19 samples.

Clones were read by immunoSEQ multiplex PCR, and TCRdb kept only the in-frame ones, dropping some. The sample lists 150,000 to 200,000 clones, around 87% occurring once. Germline CDR1 and CDR2: MNHEY and SMNVEV (reference sequence). Germline trimming cut 6 bases from V and 4 bases from J; bases unmatched to any gene: 7. This CDR3 comprises 15 residues. The chain recombines TRBV27 with TRBJ1-5; 9 positions match TRBD1. This TCR derives from a man in his forties with active or convalescent COVID-19. Sequencing used peripheral blood. The CDR3 DNA sequence: TGTGCCAGCAGATATACAGGGGGCGGGAATCAGCCCCAGCATTTT. Translating gives CASRYTGGGNQPQHF.